This T cell receptor (beta chain) was profiled in a study of T cells in Graves' hyperthyroidism and ophthalmopathy. General observations from the study: In simple terms, a model built on 13 V-J features told ophthalmopathy apart from stable hyperthyroidism.

Amplification yielded TCR beta CDR3 regions, with RNA transcripts as the source. The HTBI primer set served for first-round RT-PCR of the TCR CDR3. MiXCR, run by TCRdb on the multiplex PCR reads, gives a single entry per CDR3 protein. The sample comprises some 270,000 distinct CDR3 sequences, 13% of which are singletons, and 7.8% rests with the top ten. Uncontrolled infection, other autoimmune disease, pregnancy or lactation barred patients from enrollment. A sample of blood taken at first hyperthyroidism diagnosis preceded any ophthalmopathy symptoms. PBMCs were collected from an approximately 9 ml volume of fresh peripheral blood. Trimming pared 4 bases from V and 3 bases from J, leaving 13 bases between. CDR1 and CDR2 from the germline V gene are PRHDT and FYEKMQ (reference sequence). This CDR3 comprises 14 residues. Many counts were recorded for this clonotype. The antigen remains undetermined.

The material sequenced was blood. This chain connects TRBV13 to TRBJ2-7, with a possible D match to TRBD1 (7 bases). This TCR came from a woman aged 30 to 39 with Graves' hyperthyroidism that later progressed to Graves' ophthalmopathy. This chain's CDR3 is CASSSGDRDYEQYF. The CDR3 DNA reads TGTGCCAGCAGCTCGGGGGACAGAGACTACGAGCAGTACTTC.